A single sample gave rise to the 28 T cell receptor beta chains below, sequenced in a study of response to subunit inactivated influenza vaccine. TCRdb reprocessed the RT-PCR reads via MiXCR and lists one record per CDR3 protein. The sample holds some 800,000 distinct CDR3 sequences, 21% seen once. The sequenced sample was PBMCs from blood, obtained around 5 days after vaccination. All receptors come from a man aged 50 or older who received an inactivated influenza vaccine.

This sequence joins TRBV7-9 and TRBJ2-3, with D tentatively TRBD1 or TRBD2 (5 bases each). Germline V gene sequence: CDR1 SEHNR, CDR2 FQNEAQ (reference sequence). The germline V and J ends were trimmed by 5 bases and 7 bases, with 19 bases remaining between them. The CDR3 length is 15 residues. The CDR3: CASSLGPAGTHTQYF. The CDR3 bases are TGTGCCAGCAGCCTAGGTCCGGCTGGGACGCATACGCAGTATTTT.

In its sample, this clonotype was seen many times. This rearrangement joins TRBV5-5 to TRBJ2-3; no firm D call. The CDR3 has 15 residues. Trimming pared 0 bases from V and 1 base from J, leaving 9 bases between. Germline V lookup: CDR1 SGHKS, CDR2 YYEKEE (reference sequence). The CDR3 coding sequence is TGTGCCAGCAGCTTGGTGCAGATTGGCACAGATACGCAGTATTTT. Residues: CASSLVQIGTDTQYF.

This clonotype was counted many times. This chain joins TRBV20-1 and TRBJ2-3; possible D gene TRBD2, 5 bases. V was shortened by 1 base and J by 2 bases, with 13 bases between the two germline ends. Germline V gene lookup returns CDR1 DFQATT and CDR2 SNEGSKA (reference sequence). The CDR3 consists of 15 residues. DNA for the CDR3: TGCAGTGCTAGAGCGCGGAGCGGAAACACAGATACGCAGTATTTT. It translates to CSARARSGNTDTQYF.

The gene calls are TRBV6-2 or TRBV6-3 and TRBJ1-1, with a possible D match to TRBD1 (6 bases). Germline V gene sequence: CDR1 MNHEY, CDR2 SVGEGT. The CDR3 is made up of 14 amino acids. Trimming shortened V by 5 bases and J by 11 bases, and 21 bases separated the two germline ends. CDR3 in amino acids: CASSHGQTSPRAFF. CDR3 nucleotide sequence: TGTGCCAGCAGTCACGGACAGACAAGCCCTCGGGCTTTCTTT.

J is TRBJ2-7 and V is TRBV10-3, with D uncertain. CDR1 and CDR2 from the germline V gene are ENHRY and SYGVKD. The CDR3 runs to 16 residues. V lost 2 bases, J lost 0 bases, and 14 bases lay in between. The CDR3: CAISEVWQANSYEQYF. CDR3 DNA: TGTGCCATCAGTGAGGTGTGGCAGGCCAACTCCTACGAGCAGTACTTC.

The chain employs TRBV4-2 and TRBJ2-1; 13 nucleotides align to TRBD2. The CDR3 totals 16 residues. J was trimmed by 6 bases and V by 3 bases; bases with no gene match: 5. Germline V CDR1 and CDR2: LGHNA, YNFKEQ. CDR3 sequence reads: CASSQTGLAGSNEQFF. CDR3 bases: TGTGCCAGCAGCCAGACGGGACTAGCGGGAAGCAATGAGCAGTTCTTC.

The CDR3 sequence is CASSLEGRVAETQYF. The CDR3 nucleotides read TGCGCCAGCAGCTTGGAGGGCAGGGTAGCGGAGACCCAGTACTTC. The V gene is TRBV5-1, the J gene TRBJ2-5, with D possibly being TRBD1 or TRBD2 (5 bases each). Germline-derived CDR1 and CDR2 are SGHRS and YFSETQ. Trimming took off 0 bases at V and 5 bases at J, with 14 bases between the two ends. This CDR3 has 15 amino acids.

J is TRBJ2-2 and V is TRBV11-2; D assignment may be TRBD1 or TRBD2 (5 bases each). Trimming left V 4 bases short and J 4 bases short, with 16 bases between. The CDR3 runs 16 residues. The germline gives CDR1 SGHAT, CDR2 FQNNGV. The CDR3 sequence: CASSSRGEDLTGELFF. Here the CDR3 DNA reads TGTGCCAGCAGCTCTCGAGGGGAAGACCTCACCGGGGAGCTGTTTTTT.

The chain combines TRBV7-9 with TRBJ2-1; unclear D gene. The CDR3 runs to 12 residues. CDR1 SEHNR and CDR2 FQNEAQ come from the germline V gene (reference sequence). Trimming pared 9 bases from V and 5 bases from J, leaving 11 bases between. CDR3 loop: CASNPVDNEQFF. CDR3 DNA: TGTGCCAGTAATCCGGTCGACAATGAGCAGTTCTTC.

This clonotype has at least ten counts. J is TRBJ2-7 and V is TRBV5-1, with D perhaps TRBD2 (5 bases). From germline, CDR1 is SGHRS and CDR2 YFSETQ. V dropped 3 bases and J dropped 2 bases, with 12 bases sitting between them. The CDR3 spans 14 residues. CDR3 bases: TGCGCCAGCAGCTCGCACACCGGGGCCTACGAGCAGTACTTC. Protein sequence: CASSSHTGAYEQYF.

This clonotype was seen ten or more times. V is TRBV19 and J is TRBJ2-7; D might be TRBD1 (5 bases). Germline values: CDR1 LNHDA, CDR2 SQIVND (reference sequence). The V gene lost 2 bases and the J gene lost 3 bases, with 8 bases spanning the gap. The CDR3 covers 13 residues. The CDR3, as DNA: TGTGCCAGTAGTATACGACAGTTCTACGAGCAGTACTTC. Protein sequence: CASSIRQFYEQYF. The whole variable domain, remainder taken from reference TRBV19 and TRBJ2-7, is DGGITQSPKYLFRKEGQNVTLSCEQNLNHDAMYWYRQDPGQGLRLIYYSQIVNDFQKGDIAEGYSVSREKKESFPLTVTSAQKNPTAFYLCASSIRQFYEQYFGPGTRLTVT.

This chain connects TRBV7-2 to TRBJ2-1; 7 bases align to TRBD1. There are 13 residues in the CDR3. Germline lookup yields CDR1 SGHTA and CDR2 FQGNSA. V shed 4 bases and J 10 bases; nucleotides not matched to a gene: 7. CDR3 sequence: CASSWARGNEQFF. CDR3 coding DNA: TGTGCCAGCAGCTGGGCCAGGGGGAACGAGCAGTTCTTC.

This clonotype was detected ten times or more. V gene TRBV12-3 or TRBV12-4 combines with J gene TRBJ1-2; 9 positions agree with TRBD1. Trimming removed 7 bases from V and 4 bases from J; junction bases left unmatched: 10. This CDR3 contains 15 residues. The CDR3 DNA sequence: TGTGCCAGCACTAAAAGGACAGGGGAGAGCTATGGCTACACCTTC. It encodes CASTKRTGESYGYTF.

This clonotype showed up many times. V and J are TRBV12-3 or TRBV12-4 and TRBJ2-5, with 9 bases identical to TRBD1. This CDR3 has 16 amino acids. The junction had 10 bases not matched to a gene; V was cut back by 6 bases and J by 2 bases. CDR3 in amino acids: CASSPTGTGPQETQYF. Here the CDR3 DNA reads TGTGCCAGCAGCCCAACCGGGACAGGGCCTCAAGAGACCCAGTACTTC.

The gene calls are TRBV20-1 and TRBJ2-7; D might be TRBD1 or TRBD2, each matching 5 bases. The CDR3 has 12 residues. Looked up from germline, CDR1 is DFQATT and CDR2 is SNEGSKA (reference sequence). V was clipped by 1 base and J by 4 bases, with 8 bases between them. The CDR3 sequence: CSARGDQYEQYF. The CDR3 DNA reads TGCAGTGCTAGAGGGGACCAATACGAGCAGTACTTC.

This clonotype showed up just a few times. J is TRBJ2-7 and V is TRBV6-1; unclear D gene. The CDR3 is made up of 13 amino acids. Germline V CDR1 and CDR2: MNHNS, SASEGT. Trimming took 9 bases from V and 2 from J, leaving 14 bases between them. CDR3 protein: CASLSTQTYEQYF. CDR3 nucleotides: TGTGCCAGTCTGTCGACCCAAACCTACGAGCAGTACTTC.

In its sample, this clonotype was seen a few times. CDR3 residues: CASSPPLTGNSYTQYF. The CDR3 nucleotides read TGTGCCAGCAGTCCGCCCCTGACAGGCAACAGCTATACGCAGTATTTT. The J gene is TRBJ2-3, the V gene TRBV6-2 or TRBV6-3, with D maybe TRBD1 (6 bases). CDR1 is MNHEY, CDR2 SVGEGT, per germline. The CDR3 sequence is 16 residues long. Trimming left V 5 bases short and J 7 bases short, with 22 bases between.

With respect to this clonotype: A junction boundary mismatches the germline segment, possibly from a read error. The chain links TRBV4-2 to TRBJ1-1, with D unclear. The CDR3 spans 15 residues. Germline V gene lookup returns CDR1 LGHNA and CDR2 YNFKEQ. For the CDR3, the DNA is TGTGTCAGCAGCCAAGGTAGAGTTTTGAACACTGAAGCTTTCTTT. This encodes CVSSQGRVLNTEAFF.

This CDR3 reads CASSLVAWLALNNEQFF. The CDR3 DNA is TGTGCCAGCAGCTTGGTTGCTTGGCTAGCGCTTAACAATGAGCAGTTCTTC. The chain is built from TRBV5-5 and TRBJ2-1; tentatively, D is TRBD2 (6 bases). The CDR3 has 17 amino acids. Per germline, CDR1 SGHKS and CDR2 YYEKEE (reference sequence). V was cut by 0 bases and J by 5 bases, with 18 bases left in between.

This clonotype has just a few counts. The genes are TRBV11-2 and TRBJ2-5; either TRBD1 or TRBD2 may fit D (5 bases each). Germline CDR1 and CDR2: SGHAT and FQNNGV. CDR3 size: 14 residues. Trimming left V 5 bases short and J 5 bases short, with 15 bases between. Here the CDR3 reads CASSDTGGQETQYF. In DNA form, the CDR3 reads TGTGCCAGCAGCGATACAGGAGGCCAGGAGACCCAGTACTTC.

This clonotype was seen a handful of times. The rearrangement joins TRBV7-2 to TRBJ1-4; D is unclear. This CDR3 spans 12 amino acids. CDR1 and CDR2 from the germline V gene are SGHTA and FQGNSA. The V gene lost 8 bases and the J gene lost 6 bases, with 10 bases spanning the gap. The CDR3 sequence is CASGVTHEKLFF. The CDR3 nucleotides are TGTGCCAGCGGGGTTACTCATGAAAAACTGTTTTTT. Looking up the rest from reference TRBV7-2 and TRBJ1-4 gives the full variable domain: GAGVSQSPSNKVTEKGKDVELRCDPISGHTALYWYRQSLGQGLEFLIYFQGNSAPDKSGLPSDRFSAERTGGSVSTLTIQRTQQEDSAVYLCASGVTHEKLFFGSGTQLSVL.

Note on this clonotype: A much larger clone lies one base from this, so it may be a read error. The chain combines TRBV7-2 with TRBJ2-5; 11 positions match TRBD2. The CDR3 runs to 15 residues. Germline V gene data show CDR1 as SGHTA and CDR2 as FQGNSA. CDR3 amino acids: CAGSPPGLAGGGKYF. CDR3 coding DNA: TGTGCCGGCAGCCCCCCCGGACTAGCGGGTGGGGGTAAGTACTTC.

The chain has TRBV29-1 and TRBJ1-1, with 7 bases fitting TRBD1. Trimming removed 3 bases from V and 3 bases from J; junction bases left unmatched: 13. Germline values: CDR1 SQVTM, CDR2 ANQGSEA. The CDR3 length is 16 residues. Here the CDR3 DNA reads TGCAGCGTTGATCGATTCATCAGGACAGGTCACACTGAAGCTTTCTTT. Translated, it gives CSVDRFIRTGHTEAFF.

The table lists this clonotype with a few counts. The chain links TRBV10-3 to TRBJ2-7, with 7 bases that match TRBD2. CDR1 and CDR2 (germline): ENHRY, SYGVKD. Trimming cost V 4 bases and J 2 bases; bases outside gene matches: 5. The CDR3 consists of 14 residues. CDR3 nucleotides: TGTGCCATCAGTGGGACTAGTGAGGCCTACGAGCAGTACTTC. It codes for CAISGTSEAYEQYF.

This clonotype was seen a few times. The chain employs TRBV12-5 and TRBJ1-1; D is undetermined. There are 13 residues in the CDR3. Germline CDR1 LGHNT, CDR2 FRNRAP. With 3 bases removed from V and 2 bases from J, the gap between germline ends came to 7 bases. CDR3 nucleotides: TGTGCTAGTGGTTTAGCGGGCAACACTGAAGCTTTCTTT. This sequence encodes CASGLAGNTEAFF.

V is TRBV6-2 or TRBV6-3 and J is TRBJ2-1; possible D gene TRBD2, 7 bases. Trimming pared 2 bases from V and 4 bases from J, leaving 18 bases between. Per the germline V gene, CDR1 is MNHEY and CDR2 is SVGEGT. The CDR3 has 17 amino acids. CDR3 residues: CASSYGARRGAYNEQFF. CDR3 DNA sequence: TGTGCCAGCAGTTACGGGGCGCGACGGGGGGCGTACAATGAGCAGTTCTTC.

This clonotype occurred a few times. The CDR3 loop reads CASSTTGYTGELFF. CDR3 coding DNA: TGTGCCAGCAGCACAACAGGGTACACCGGGGAGCTGTTTTTT. The gene calls are TRBV7-3 and TRBJ2-2; maybe TRBD1 (6 bases). V shed 5 bases and J shed 3 bases, with 10 bases lying between them. The CDR3 has 14 amino acids. CDR1 and CDR2 (germline): SGHTA, FQGTGA.

The V and J genes are TRBV7-2 and TRBJ2-7; D possibly corresponds to TRBD1 (6 bases). V was pared by 3 bases and J by 0 bases, with 12 bases between. This CDR3 spans 15 amino acids. Germline V gene data show CDR1 as SGHTA and CDR2 as FQGNSA. This CDR3 is CASSFYRASSYEQYF. CDR3 sequence (DNA): TGTGCCAGCAGCTTCTACAGGGCCAGCTCCTACGAGCAGTACTTC.